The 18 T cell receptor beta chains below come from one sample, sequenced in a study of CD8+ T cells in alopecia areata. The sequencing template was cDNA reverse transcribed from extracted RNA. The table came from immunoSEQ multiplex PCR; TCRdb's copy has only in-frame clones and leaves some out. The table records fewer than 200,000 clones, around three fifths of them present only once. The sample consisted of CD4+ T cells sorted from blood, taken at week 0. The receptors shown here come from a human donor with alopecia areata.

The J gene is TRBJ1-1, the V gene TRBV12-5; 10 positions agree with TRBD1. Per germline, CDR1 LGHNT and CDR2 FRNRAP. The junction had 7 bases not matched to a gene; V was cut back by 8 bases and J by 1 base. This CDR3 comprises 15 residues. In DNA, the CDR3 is TGTGCTAGTACCGACAGGGGGCTAACGAACACTGAAGCTTTCTTT. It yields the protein CASTDRGLTNTEAFF.

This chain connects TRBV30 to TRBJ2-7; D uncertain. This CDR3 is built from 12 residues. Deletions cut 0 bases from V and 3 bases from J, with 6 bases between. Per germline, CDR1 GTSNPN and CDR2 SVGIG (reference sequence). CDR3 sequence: CAWSVRYYEQYF. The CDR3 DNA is TGTGCCTGGAGTGTAAGGTACTACGAGCAGTACTTC.

The CDR3 coding sequence is TGTGCCAGCAGCCCCGACCCAGGGAGAGAGACCCAGTACTTC. It specifies CASSPDPGRETQYF. The V and J genes are TRBV9 and TRBJ2-5, with D perhaps assigned TRBD1 or TRBD2 (5 bases each). The length of the CDR3 is 14 residues. The V and J ends lost 4 bases and 4 bases respectively, with 14 bases between them. Germline CDR1 reads SGDLS; CDR2 reads YYNGEE.

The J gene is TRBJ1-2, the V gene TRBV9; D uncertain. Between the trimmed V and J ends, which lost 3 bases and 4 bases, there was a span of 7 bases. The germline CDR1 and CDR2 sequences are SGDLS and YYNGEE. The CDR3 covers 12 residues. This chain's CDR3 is CASSEGLYGYTF. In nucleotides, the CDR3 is TGTGCCAGCAGCGAAGGACTCTATGGCTACACCTTC. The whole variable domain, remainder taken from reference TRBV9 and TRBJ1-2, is DSGVTQTPKHLITATGQRVTLRCSPRSGDLSVYWYQQSLDQGLQFLIQYYNGEERAKGNILERFSAQQFPDLHSELNLSSLELGDSALYFCASSEGLYGYTFGSGTRLTVV.

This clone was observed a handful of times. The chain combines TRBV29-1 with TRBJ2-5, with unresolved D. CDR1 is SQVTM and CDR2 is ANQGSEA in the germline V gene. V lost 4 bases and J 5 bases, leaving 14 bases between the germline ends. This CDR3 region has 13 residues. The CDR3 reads CSVAGRLGETQYF. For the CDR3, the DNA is TGCAGCGTTGCGGGCCGCCTTGGGGAGACCCAGTACTTC.

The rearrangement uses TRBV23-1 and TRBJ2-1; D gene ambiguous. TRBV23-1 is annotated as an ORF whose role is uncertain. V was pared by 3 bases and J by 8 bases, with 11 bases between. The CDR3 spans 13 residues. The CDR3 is CASSQRSSDEQFF. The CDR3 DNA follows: TGCGCCAGCAGTCAGAGATCTTCCGATGAGCAGTTCTTC.

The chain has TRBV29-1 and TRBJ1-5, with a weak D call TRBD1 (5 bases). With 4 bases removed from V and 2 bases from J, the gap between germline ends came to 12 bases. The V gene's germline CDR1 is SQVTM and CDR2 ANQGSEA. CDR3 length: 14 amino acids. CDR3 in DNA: TGCAGCGTTGCTTTGGGGCTGGGCAATCAGCCCCAGCATTTT. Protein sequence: CSVALGLGNQPQHF.

The DNA for the CDR3 is TGTGCCAGCAGTGAAACAGATTTCAATCAGCCCCAGCATTTT. Translated, it gives CASSETDFNQPQHF. The V call is TRBV2, the J call TRBJ1-5; D unresolved. Germline CDR1 reads SNHLY; CDR2 reads FYNNEI. The CDR3 sequence is 14 residues long. Deletions cut 2 bases from V and 3 bases from J, with 8 bases between.

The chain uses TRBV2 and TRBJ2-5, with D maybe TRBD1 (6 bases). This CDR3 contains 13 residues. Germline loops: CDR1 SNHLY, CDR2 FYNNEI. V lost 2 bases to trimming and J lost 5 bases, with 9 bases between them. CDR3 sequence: CASSEHRDETQYF. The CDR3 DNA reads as TGTGCCAGCAGTGAACACAGGGATGAGACCCAGTACTTC.

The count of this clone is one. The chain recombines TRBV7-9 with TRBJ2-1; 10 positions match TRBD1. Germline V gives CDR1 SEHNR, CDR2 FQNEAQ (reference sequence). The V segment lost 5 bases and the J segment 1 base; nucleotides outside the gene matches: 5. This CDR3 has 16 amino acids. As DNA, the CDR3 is TGTGCCAGCAGCATCCGGACAGGGGGTTCCTACAATGAGCAGTTCTTC. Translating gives CASSIRTGGSYNEQFF.

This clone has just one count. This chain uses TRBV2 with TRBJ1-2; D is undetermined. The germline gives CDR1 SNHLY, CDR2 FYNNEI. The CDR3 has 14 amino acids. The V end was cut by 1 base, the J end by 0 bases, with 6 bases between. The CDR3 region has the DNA TGTGCCAGCAGTGAAGTCCGAGCTAACTATGGCTACACCTTC. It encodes CASSEVRANYGYTF.

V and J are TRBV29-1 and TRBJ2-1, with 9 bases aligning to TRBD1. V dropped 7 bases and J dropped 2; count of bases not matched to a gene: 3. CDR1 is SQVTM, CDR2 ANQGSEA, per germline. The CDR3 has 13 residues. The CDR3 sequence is CSAGTGTYNEQFF. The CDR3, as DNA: TGCAGCGCGGGGACAGGGACCTACAATGAGCAGTTCTTC.

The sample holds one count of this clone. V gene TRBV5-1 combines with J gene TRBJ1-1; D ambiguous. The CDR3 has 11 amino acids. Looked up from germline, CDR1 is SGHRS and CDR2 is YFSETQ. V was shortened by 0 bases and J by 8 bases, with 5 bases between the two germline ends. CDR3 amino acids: CASSLGREAFF. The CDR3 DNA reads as TGCGCCAGCAGCTTGGGTAGGGAAGCTTTCTTT.

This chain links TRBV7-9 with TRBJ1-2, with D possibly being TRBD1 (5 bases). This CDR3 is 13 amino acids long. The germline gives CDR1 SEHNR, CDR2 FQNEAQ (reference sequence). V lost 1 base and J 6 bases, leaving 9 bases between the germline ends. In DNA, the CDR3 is TGTGCCAGCAGCTTAGTGGGGGTAGATGGCTACACCTTC. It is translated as CASSLVGVDGYTF.

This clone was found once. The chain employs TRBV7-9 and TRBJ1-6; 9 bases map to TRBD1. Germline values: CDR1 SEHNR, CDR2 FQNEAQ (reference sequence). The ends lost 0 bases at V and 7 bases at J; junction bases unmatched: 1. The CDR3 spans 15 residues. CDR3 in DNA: TGTGCCAGCAGCTTAGCTGGGACAGGGAATTCACCCCTCCACTTT. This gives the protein CASSLAGTGNSPLHF.

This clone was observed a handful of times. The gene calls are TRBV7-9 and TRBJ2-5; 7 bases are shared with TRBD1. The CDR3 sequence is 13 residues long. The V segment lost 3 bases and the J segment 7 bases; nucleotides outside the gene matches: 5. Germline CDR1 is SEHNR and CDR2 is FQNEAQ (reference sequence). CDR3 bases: TGTGCCAGCAGCTTTGACAGGGCCGGGACCCAGTACTTC. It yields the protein CASSFDRAGTQYF.

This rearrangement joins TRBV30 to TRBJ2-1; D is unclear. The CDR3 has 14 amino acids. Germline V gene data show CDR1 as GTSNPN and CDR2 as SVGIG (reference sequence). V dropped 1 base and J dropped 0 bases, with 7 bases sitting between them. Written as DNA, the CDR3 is TGTGCCTGGAGTGAAGGAAACTCCTACAATGAGCAGTTCTTC. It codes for CAWSEGNSYNEQFF.

CDR3 region: CASSEGLYRETQYF. For the CDR3, the DNA is TGCGCCAGCAGCGAGGGACTATATAGGGAGACCCAGTACTTC. V is TRBV4-1 and J is TRBJ2-5; 7 bases align to TRBD2. Germline lookup yields CDR1 MGHRA and CDR2 YSYEKL. The CDR3 extends over 14 amino acids. V trimming: 5 bases; J trimming: 5 bases; junction bases outside the gene matches: 8.